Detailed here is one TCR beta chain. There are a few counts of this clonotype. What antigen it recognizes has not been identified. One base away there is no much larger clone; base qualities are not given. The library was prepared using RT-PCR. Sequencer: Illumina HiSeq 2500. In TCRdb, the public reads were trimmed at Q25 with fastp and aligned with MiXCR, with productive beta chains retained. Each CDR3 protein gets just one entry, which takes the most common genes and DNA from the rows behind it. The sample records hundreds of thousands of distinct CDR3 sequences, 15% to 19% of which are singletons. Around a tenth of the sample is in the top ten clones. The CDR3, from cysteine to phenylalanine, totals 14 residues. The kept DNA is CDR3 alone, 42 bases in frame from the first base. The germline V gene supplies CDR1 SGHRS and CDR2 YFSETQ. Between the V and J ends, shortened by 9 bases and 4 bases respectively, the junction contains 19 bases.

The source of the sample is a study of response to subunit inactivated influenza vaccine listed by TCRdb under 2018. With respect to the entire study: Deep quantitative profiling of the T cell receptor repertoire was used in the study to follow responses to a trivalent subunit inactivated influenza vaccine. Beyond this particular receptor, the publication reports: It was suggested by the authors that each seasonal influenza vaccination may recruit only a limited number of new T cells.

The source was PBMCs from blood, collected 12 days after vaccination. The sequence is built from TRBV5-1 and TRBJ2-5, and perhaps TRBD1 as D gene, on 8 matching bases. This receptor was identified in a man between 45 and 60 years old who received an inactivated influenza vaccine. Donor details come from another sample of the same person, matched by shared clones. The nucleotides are TGCGCCACCAGGGACAGGACTAGTTTAGAGACCCAGTACTTC. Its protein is CATRDRTSLETQYF.